The next 25 T cell receptor beta chains were all read from a single sample in a study of blood T cell repertoires in COVID-19. The repertoire was sequenced with immunoSEQ multiplex PCR; TCRdb's copy has only in-frame clones and lacks some. The sample records around 120,000 clones, 87% being singletons. The sequenced sample was peripheral blood. These receptors were obtained from a woman aged 70-85 years with acute or convalescent COVID-19.

The chain carries TRBV6-6 and TRBJ2-3; tentatively, D is TRBD1 (6 bases). Trimming left V 8 bases short and J 6 bases short, with 18 bases between. CDR1 is MNHNY and CDR2 is SVGAGI in the germline V gene (reference sequence). This CDR3 is 14 amino acids long. CDR3 sequence reads: CASRQAGHVDTQYF. The CDR3 DNA reads as TGTGCCAGCCGACAGGCCGGTCACGTGGATACGCAGTATTTT.

The chain employs TRBV30 and TRBJ2-1; TRBD2 might be the D (6 bases). Germline CDR1 is GTSNPN and CDR2 is SVGIG (reference sequence). The V gene lost 0 bases and the J gene lost 10 bases, with 16 bases spanning the gap. The CDR3 sequence is 14 residues long. CDR3 loop: CAWSVTGWAGEQFF. The DNA of the CDR3 is TGTGCCTGGAGTGTTACCGGGTGGGCGGGGGAGCAGTTCTTC. Supplemented by reference TRBV30 and TRBJ2-1, the full variable domain reads SQTIHQWPATLVQPVGSPLSLECTVEGTSNPNLYWYRQAAGRGLQLLFYSVGIGQISSEVPQNLSASRPQDRQFILSSKKLLLSDSGFYLCAWSVTGWAGEQFFGPGTRLTVL.

This chain connects TRBV2 to TRBJ1-2, with D unclear. The CDR3 extends over 13 amino acids. The ends were cut back, 5 bases at V and 7 bases at J, with 14 bases in the middle. Germline assignment: CDR1 SNHLY and CDR2 FYNNEI. The CDR3 loop reads CASSLHEVGGYTF. In DNA form, the CDR3 reads TGTGCCAGCAGTCTCCACGAGGTGGGTGGCTACACCTTC.

The rearrangement joins TRBV3-1 (or the pseudogene TRBV3-2) to TRBJ2-7, with 8 bases that match TRBD2. V lost 6 bases to trimming and J lost 3 bases; unmatched junction nucleotides: 7. There are 14 residues in the CDR3. The germline gives CDR1 LGHDT, CDR2 YNNKEL (reference sequence). DNA for the CDR3: TGTGCCAGCAGTCTCGGAGCGGGGGTCTACGAGCAGTACTTC. It is translated as CASSLGAGVYEQYF.

The chain links TRBV9 to TRBJ2-1, with 11 bases matching TRBD1. Per germline, CDR1 SGDLS and CDR2 YYNGEE. The V gene end was trimmed by 4 bases and the J gene end by 7 bases; junction bases not matched to a gene: 10. This CDR3 contains 16 residues. The CDR3 is CASSQRTGGAKNEQFF. CDR3 bases: TGTGCCAGCAGCCAAAGGACAGGGGGCGCGAAGAATGAGCAGTTCTTC.

This chain links TRBV5-1 with TRBJ2-5; TRBD2 is a possible D gene (7 bases). The CDR3 is 14 amino acids. Trimming took off 2 bases at V and 3 bases at J, with 11 bases between the two ends. Germline V gives CDR1 SGHRS, CDR2 YFSETQ. CDR3 nucleotides: TGCGCCAGCAGCTTAGGGGGGGCCAAAGAGACCCAGTACTTC. Translation gives CASSLGGAKETQYF.

The chain couples TRBV15 to TRBJ2-7; D is possibly TRBD2 (6 bases). V lost 0 bases, J lost 4 bases, and 16 bases lay in between. Germline values: CDR1 LNHNV, CDR2 YYDKDF (reference sequence). CDR3 size: 16 residues. For the CDR3, the DNA is TGTGCCACCAGCAGAGATCGGAGGGGAGGTCGGTACGAGCAGTACTTC. Its protein is CATSRDRRGGRYEQYF.

The V call is TRBV6-1, the J call TRBJ2-5; TRBD1 aligns across 9 bases. The CDR3 has 16 amino acids. Per germline, CDR1 MNHNS and CDR2 SASEGT. The V segment lost 0 bases and the J segment 4 bases; nucleotides outside the gene matches: 6. This CDR3 is CASSEAILQGAETQYF. The CDR3 DNA follows: TGTGCCAGCAGTGAAGCGATACTACAGGGGGCAGAGACCCAGTACTTC.

This clone occurred once. The chain couples TRBV7-9 to TRBJ1-3; 7 bases are a match to TRBD1. Germline V lookup: CDR1 SEHNR, CDR2 FQNEAQ (reference sequence). J gave up 2 bases and V 2 bases, and 0 bases lay outside the gene matches. CDR3 length: 14 amino acids. The CDR3 nucleotides are TGTGCCAGCAGCTTACAGGGGGCTGGAAACACCATATATTTT. It translates to CASSLQGAGNTIYF.

The chain recombines TRBV2 with TRBJ2-3; TRBD1 matches at 7 bases. The V and J ends lost 5 bases and 1 base, in that order; junction bases with no gene match: 6. CDR1 is SNHLY and CDR2 is FYNNEI in the germline V gene. The CDR3 contains 15 residues. For the CDR3, the DNA is TGTGCCAGCAGTTCTAACAGGGGCGGCACAGATACGCAGTATTTT. This gives the protein CASSSNRGGTDTQYF.

The rearrangement joins TRBV19 to TRBJ1-6; D gene unclear. The germline V and J ends were trimmed by 3 bases and 7 bases, with 16 bases remaining between them. The CDR3 totals 16 residues. Germline CDR1 LNHDA, CDR2 SQIVND (reference sequence). The CDR3 bases are TGTGCCAGTAGTATTTGGCAGGCGGGAACAAATTCACCCCTCCACTTT. Its translation: CASSIWQAGTNSPLHF.

The chain carries TRBV12-5 and TRBJ2-1; 9 positions match TRBD1. V lost 5 bases and J lost 2; bases outside the gene matches: 7. Germline CDR1 reads LGHNT; CDR2 reads FRNRAP. This CDR3 is 16 amino acids long. CDR3 coding DNA: TGTGCTAGTGGTCAGAGGACAGGGGTCGCCTACAATGAGCAGTTCTTC. Its protein is CASGQRTGVAYNEQFF.

The rearrangement joins TRBV5-1 to TRBJ2-7; tentatively, D is TRBD1 (5 bases). The CDR3 length is 16 residues. The V gene lost 0 bases and the J gene lost 3 bases, with 16 bases spanning the gap. Germline V gene sequence: CDR1 SGHRS, CDR2 YFSETQ. The CDR3 here is CASSLEGGGAGYEQYF. DNA of the CDR3: TGCGCCAGCAGCTTGGAGGGCGGTGGGGCCGGCTACGAGCAGTACTTC.

The genes are TRBV5-1 and TRBJ1-2; D is possibly TRBD1 (5 bases). The CDR3 contains 14 residues. V dropped 5 bases and J dropped 0 bases, with 11 bases sitting between them. The germline CDR1 and CDR2 sequences are SGHRS and YFSETQ. CDR3 coding DNA: TGCGCCAGCAGTACGCCGACAGCTAACTATGGCTACACCTTC. Translated, it gives CASSTPTANYGYTF.

In this sample, this clone turned up once. The chain is built from TRBV7-2 and TRBJ2-3; D is perhaps TRBD2 (5 bases). The germline V and J ends were trimmed by 3 bases and 4 bases, with 11 bases remaining between them. Germline CDR1 is SGHTA and CDR2 is FQGNSA. The CDR3 loop spans 14 amino acids. CDR3: CASSFDLAADTQYF. CDR3 bases: TGTGCCAGCAGCTTCGACCTAGCAGCAGATACGCAGTATTTT.

This chain joins TRBV5-4 and TRBJ2-1; 10 nucleotides align to TRBD2. The CDR3 covers 14 residues. CDR1 and CDR2 (germline): SGHNT, YYREEE (reference sequence). V lost 5 bases, J lost 3 bases, and 2 bases stayed unmatched. CDR3 bases: TGTGCCAGCAGTAGCGGGGGGAACTACAATGAGCAGTTCTTC. This sequence encodes CASSSGGNYNEQFF.

The count of this clone is one. CDR3 sequence: CASSLGHLSNQPQHF. DNA of the CDR3: TGCGCCAGCAGCTTAGGACACCTTAGCAATCAGCCCCAGCATTTT. V usage is TRBV5-1 and J usage is TRBJ1-5; a possible D gene is TRBD1 (5 bases). Germline V gene sequence: CDR1 SGHRS, CDR2 YFSETQ. V was pared by 2 bases and J by 0 bases, with 9 bases between. The CDR3 is 15 amino acids.

The chain is built from TRBV27 and TRBJ2-2; TRBD1 matches 9 bases. Germline loops: CDR1 MNHEY, CDR2 SMNVEV (reference sequence). The CDR3 has 15 residues. V lost 6 bases, J lost 6 bases, and 8 bases stayed unmatched. CDR3 nucleotides: TGTGCCAGCAGCCCCGGGACAGGGAAGGCCGGGGAGCTGTTTTTT. It translates to CASSPGTGKAGELFF.

The chain employs TRBV5-4 and TRBJ2-3; 10 bases match TRBD2. The CDR3 has 17 residues. The V segment lost 1 base and the J segment 2 bases; nucleotides outside the gene matches: 7. Germline V gene sequence: CDR1 SGHNT, CDR2 YYREEE (reference sequence). The CDR3 coding sequence is TGTGCCAGCAGCTTGACTGCTAGCGGGGGACTCACAGATACGCAGTATTTT. Its translation: CASSLTASGGLTDTQYF.

The chain uses TRBV28 and TRBJ2-7; 10 positions agree with TRBD1. In germline, CDR1 is MDHEN, CDR2 SYDVKM. The CDR3 spans 15 residues. V lost 4 bases and J lost 2; bases outside the gene matches: 5. This CDR3 reads CASSSGQGPAYEQYF. The CDR3 DNA follows: TGTGCCAGCAGTTCGGGACAGGGGCCAGCCTACGAGCAGTACTTC.

This clone was observed a single time. CDR3 bases: TGTGCCACCTTGGGGGAGACAGGAGGCTACACCTTC. Translating gives CATLGETGGYTF. V usage is TRBV5-6 and J usage is TRBJ1-2, with D possibly TRBD1 on 6 matching bases. Trimming took off 9 bases at V and 8 bases at J, with 17 bases between the two ends. Germline values: CDR1 SGHDT, CDR2 YYEEEE. The CDR3 spans 12 residues.

This sequence joins TRBV28 and TRBJ2-3; D unclear. CDR3 size: 12 residues. Germline V gene data show CDR1 as MDHEN and CDR2 as SYDVKM. V was cut by 5 bases and J by 7 bases, with 10 bases left in between. The CDR3 DNA reads as TGTGCCAGCAGTAACGAGCCCCATACGCAGTATTTT. This translates into CASSNEPHTQYF.

The chain recombines TRBV24-1 with TRBJ2-1; 15 bases are shared with TRBD2. V was clipped by 7 bases and J by 5 bases; unmatched bases: 2. CDR3 size: 15 residues. Germline V gene sequence: CDR1 KGHDR, CDR2 SFDVKD. In nucleotides, the CDR3 is TGTGCCACCAGGGGGACTAGCGGGGGGAACAATGAGCAGTTCTTC. It specifies CATRGTSGGNNEQFF.

Only one count was recorded for this clone. The chain recombines TRBV29-1 with TRBJ1-1, with 8 bases aligning to TRBD1. CDR3 length: 14 amino acids. CDR1 SQVTM and CDR2 ANQGSEA come from the germline V gene. Unmatched junction bases numbered 8, after V lost 7 bases and J lost 1 base. The CDR3 protein is CSGTGLIKNTEAFF. CDR3 bases: TGCAGCGGGACAGGGTTGATTAAGAACACTGAAGCTTTCTTT.

V and J are TRBV7-9 and TRBJ1-2, with a weak D call TRBD1 (5 bases). The CDR3 loop spans 13 amino acids. With 5 bases removed from V and 9 bases from J, the gap between germline ends came to 16 bases. From germline, CDR1 is SEHNR and CDR2 FQNEAQ (reference sequence). CDR3 loop: CASSRGEPPSYTF. CDR3 coding DNA: TGTGCCAGCAGCCGGGGGGAGCCCCCGAGCTACACCTTC. The full variable domain, in which reference TRBV7-9 and TRBJ1-2 provide the parts outside the CDR3, is DTGVSQNPRHKITKRGQNVTFRCDPISEHNRLYWYRQTLGQGPEFLTYFQNEAQLEKSRLLSDRFSAERPKGSFSTLEIQRTEQGDSAMYLCASSRGEPPSYTFGSGTRLTVV.